The 18 T cell receptor beta chains below come from one sample, sequenced in a study of T cells after yellow fever vaccination. TCRdb itself ran the 5' RACE reads through MiXCR, one entry per CDR3 protein. The sample lists roughly 45,000 distinct CDR3 sequences; 6.8% were seen once. Source: CD8+ T cells not binding an NS4B(214-222) dextramer, sorted from PBMCs, taken 45 days after the yellow fever booster vaccination. The source is a man aged 25-40 years who received the YFV17D yellow fever vaccine.

This clonotype came up a few times. The rearrangement links TRBV7-2 to TRBJ2-5; D might be TRBD1 (6 bases). The germline V gene encodes CDR1 SGHTA and CDR2 FQGNSA. The CDR3 extends over 15 amino acids. V lost 1 base and J 5 bases, leaving 14 bases between the germline ends. This CDR3 is CASSLVWAGDETQYF. CDR3 coding DNA: TGTGCCAGCAGCTTAGTCTGGGCAGGGGATGAGACCCAGTACTTC. The whole variable domain, filled in from reference TRBV7-2 and TRBJ2-5, reads GAGVSQSPSNKVTEKGKDVELRCDPISGHTALYWYRQSLGQGLEFLIYFQGNSAPDKSGLPSDRFSAERTGGSVSTLTIQRTQQEDSAVYLCASSLVWAGDETQYFGPGTRLLVL.

The sample holds many counts of this clonotype. The CDR3 nucleotides are TGCAGCGTGGTGACAGGGAGCACTGAAGCTTTCTTT. Amino acids: CSVVTGSTEAFF. This sequence joins TRBV29-1 and TRBJ1-1; 7 bases agree with TRBD1. J gave up 4 bases and V 6 bases, and 5 bases lay outside the gene matches. Per the germline V gene, CDR1 is SQVTM and CDR2 is ANQGSEA. The CDR3 is made up of 12 amino acids.

Many counts were recorded for this clonotype. The J gene is TRBJ2-7, the V gene TRBV7-2; D is perhaps TRBD2 (6 bases). The germline V gene has CDR1 SGHTA and CDR2 FQGNSA. The CDR3 sequence is 11 residues long. V was clipped by 7 bases and J by 7 bases, with 11 bases between them. CDR3 bases: TGTGCCAGCATCGACGCGGGAGAGCAGTACTTC. Amino acid sequence: CASIDAGEQYF.

This clonotype was observed a few times. V usage is TRBV27 and J usage is TRBJ2-3; 11 nucleotides align to TRBD2. The CDR3 covers 16 residues. V shed 5 bases, J shed 6 bases, and the junction held 10 bases outside the gene matches. Germline lookup yields CDR1 MNHEY and CDR2 SMNVEV (reference sequence). The CDR3 DNA reads TGTGCCAGCAGTACACTAGCGGGAGCGCTCGCGGATACGCAGTATTTT. This encodes CASSTLAGALADTQYF.

This clonotype was detected many times. The rearrangement uses TRBV7-9 and TRBJ2-5; D unclear. V was trimmed by 1 base and J by 7 bases, leaving 7 bases between them. This CDR3 comprises 12 residues. CDR1 and CDR2 from the germline V gene are SEHNR and FQNEAQ (reference sequence). The CDR3, as DNA: TGTGCCAGCAGCTTAGTAGCAGGGACCCAGTACTTC. It codes for CASSLVAGTQYF.

This clonotype was found many times. The chain joins TRBV12-3 or TRBV12-4 to TRBJ1-4; D remains unclear. The V gene lost 4 bases and the J gene lost 8 bases, with 14 bases spanning the gap. The CDR3 has 14 residues. The DNA of the CDR3 is TGTGCCAGCAGTTCTCCCAGAGCTCGCGAAAAACTGTTTTTT. As protein: CASSSPRAREKLFF.

This clonotype showed up many times. The genes are TRBV9 and TRBJ1-1; no definite D call. CDR3 length equals 14 residues. Germline assignment: CDR1 SGDLS and CDR2 YYNGEE. V was shortened by 0 bases and J by 6 bases, with 12 bases between the two germline ends. CDR3 sequence: CASSVGAGEAEAFF. CDR3 sequence (DNA): TGTGCCAGCAGCGTAGGAGCAGGCGAGGCTGAAGCTTTCTTT. Full variable domain (outside the CDR3, taken from reference TRBV9 and TRBJ1-1): DSGVTQTPKHLITATGQRVTLRCSPRSGDLSVYWYQQSLDQGLQFLIQYYNGEERAKGNILERFSAQQFPDLHSELNLSSLELGDSALYFCASSVGAGEAEAFFGQGTRLTVV.

The chain has TRBV28 and TRBJ2-6; the D is unclear. From germline, CDR1 is MDHEN and CDR2 SYDVKM. The CDR3 totals 15 residues. The ends were cut back, 5 bases at V and 0 bases at J, with 8 bases in the middle. CDR3 coding DNA: TGTGCCAGCAGTGGGGTCCGCTCTGGGGCCAACGTCCTGACTTTC. It translates to CASSGVRSGANVLTF.

This clonotype has at least ten counts. This rearrangement joins TRBV27 to TRBJ2-7, with no clear D. V lost 4 bases to trimming and J lost 0 bases, with 13 bases between them. CDR1 is MNHEY and CDR2 is SMNVEV in the germline V gene (reference sequence). CDR3 length equals 15 residues. The CDR3 loop reads CASSWTGPGSYEQYF. Written as DNA, the CDR3 is TGTGCCAGCAGTTGGACGGGCCCCGGCTCCTACGAGCAGTACTTC.

This clonotype was detected only a few times. Here the CDR3 reads CASSVESGGLPGELFF. In DNA, the CDR3 is TGTGCCAGCAGCGTAGAGAGCGGTGGATTGCCCGGGGAGCTGTTTTTT. The rearrangement links TRBV9 to TRBJ2-2, with D perhaps matching TRBD2 (5 bases). The CDR3 has 16 residues. Looked up from germline, CDR1 is SGDLS and CDR2 is YYNGEE. V was clipped by 0 bases and J by 6 bases, with 15 bases between them.

Details on this clonotype: Since a much larger clone is just one base distant, this may be a read error. The J gene is TRBJ2-1, the V gene TRBV5-1; TRBD1 aligns across 8 bases. V was clipped by 0 bases and J by 6 bases; unmatched bases: 8. The CDR3 is 16 amino acids. CDR1 and CDR2 (germline): SGHRS, YFSETQ. DNA for the CDR3: TGCGCCAGCAGCTTGGAGTCAGGGGGCTACAGCAATGAGCAGTTCTTC. Translated, it gives CASSLESGGYSNEQFF.

The sample holds many counts of this clonotype. The rearrangement links TRBV11-2 to TRBJ2-1, with D hard to call. This CDR3 contains 12 residues. CDR1 is SGHAT and CDR2 is FQNNGV in the germline V gene. The V and J ends lost 5 bases and 6 bases respectively, with 8 bases between them. The CDR3 nucleotides are TGTGCCAGCAGCACGCGGCCCAATGAGCAGTTCTTC. It specifies CASSTRPNEQFF.

This clonotype has just a few counts. The chain is built from TRBV6-5 and TRBJ1-1; D is unclear. Germline V CDR1 and CDR2: MNHEY, SVGAGI. V lost 2 bases, J lost 4 bases, and 2 bases lay in between. The CDR3 consists of 11 residues. CDR3 sequence reads: CASSYGTEAFF. CDR3 nucleotide sequence: TGTGCCAGCAGTTACGGCACTGAAGCTTTCTTT.

This clonotype showed up many times. This chain links TRBV4-1 with TRBJ2-7; 8 bases are shared with TRBD1. Unmatched junction bases numbered 9, after V lost 1 base and J lost 1 base. In germline, CDR1 is MGHRA, CDR2 YSYEKL. The CDR3 contains 17 residues. The CDR3 here is CASSQGSAGQVSYEQYF. The CDR3 nucleotides read TGCGCCAGCAGCCAAGGCTCTGCGGGACAGGTTTCCTACGAGCAGTACTTC.

This clonotype was recorded many times. CDR3 sequence: CASSSKEGTNEKLFF. Written as DNA, the CDR3 is TGTGCCAGCAGCTCGAAGGAGGGAACTAATGAAAAACTGTTTTTT. This sequence joins TRBV7-8 and TRBJ1-4; D ambiguous. CDR3 size: 15 residues. Germline assignment: CDR1 SGHVS and CDR2 FQNEAQ. V dropped 4 bases and J dropped 1 base, with 10 bases sitting between them. The full variable domain, completed using reference TRBV7-8 and TRBJ1-4, is GAGVSQSPRYKVAKRGQDVALRCDPISGHVSLFWYQQALGQGPEFLTYFQNEAQLDKSGLPSDRFFAERPEGSVSTLKIQRTQQEDSAVYLCASSSKEGTNEKLFFGSGTQLSVL.

With regard to this clonotype: A read error may be the cause here, since a much bigger clone is one base away. The chain joins TRBV19 to TRBJ2-5; D gene unclear. Germline CDR1 LNHDA, CDR2 SQIVND (reference sequence). This CDR3 comprises 12 residues. For the CDR3, the DNA is TGTGCCAGTAGCCACTACCAAGAGACCAAGTACTTC. Amino acid sequence: CASSHYQETKYF. The whole variable domain, filled in from reference TRBV19 and TRBJ2-5, reads DGGITQSPKYLFRKEGQNVTLSCEQNLNHDAMYWYRQDPGQGLRLIYYSQIVNDFQKGDIAEGYSVSREKKESFPLTVTSAQKNPTAFYLCASSHYQETKYFGPGTRLLVL.

This chain uses TRBV9 with TRBJ2-1; D is unclear. In germline, CDR1 is SGDLS, CDR2 YYNGEE. CDR3 length: 19 amino acids. Trimming stripped 4 bases from V and 1 base from J, with 24 bases between. The CDR3 is CASSSSPLGRAKSYNEQFF. In DNA form, the CDR3 reads TGTGCCAGCAGCTCAAGCCCCCTCGGGCGCGCCAAGTCCTACAATGAGCAGTTCTTC. Combining the CDR3 with reference TRBV9 and TRBJ2-1 gives the whole variable domain DSGVTQTPKHLITATGQRVTLRCSPRSGDLSVYWYQQSLDQGLQFLIQYYNGEERAKGNILERFSAQQFPDLHSELNLSSLELGDSALYFCASSSSPLGRAKSYNEQFFGPGTRLTVL.

This clonotype is labeled as medium-sized (0.01 to 0.1%). The rearrangement joins TRBV2 to TRBJ2-7; a possible D gene is TRBD2 (7 bases). The CDR3 covers 15 residues. CDR1 is SNHLY and CDR2 is FYNNEI in the germline V gene. V dropped 11 bases and J dropped 0 bases, with 20 bases sitting between them. The CDR3 DNA sequence: TGTGCCGCTGGAGGGGGGGACCCGAGCTCCTACGAGCAGTACTTC. The encoded protein is CAAGGGDPSSYEQYF.